This TCR beta chain was identified in a study of T cells after yellow fever vaccination. The wider study: Low-cell-number fractions were prepared with SMART-Seq v4 Ultra Low Input. Study-wide results and limits: After the booster, nearly 98% of CD4 and around nine tenths of CD8 primary-response clones were re-detected. The secondary response showed a weaker magnitude and a faster peak, day 5 versus 15.

The sample holds a few counts of this clonotype. Its matching antigen is unknown. MiXCR, applied by TCRdb to the 5' RACE reads, yields one record per CDR3 protein. This sample has 200,000 to 250,000 distinct CDR3 sequences; 6% to 7.5% occur once, and the top ten carry roughly 0.9%. Trimming took 4 bases from V and 11 from J, leaving 18 bases between them. Germline loops: CDR1 LGHDT, CDR2 YNNKEL (reference sequence). CDR3 length equals 15 residues. The starting material was CD4+ T cells sorted from PBMCs, obtained 15 days after the yellow fever booster vaccination. The clonotype was recovered from a man aged 30 to 39 who received the YFV17D yellow fever vaccine. J is TRBJ1-6 and V is TRBV3-1; TRBD1 is a possible D gene (5 bases). The CDR3 nucleotides read TGTGCCAGCAGCCCTCGGGCCCCTGGGGGGGCACCCCTCCACTTT. Encoded protein: CASSPRAPGGAPLHF.